The sequence of this T cell receptor beta chain was determined in a study of shared clonotypes between healthy human individuals (dated by TCRdb to the early 2020s). With regard to the full study: A few men and two women, aged 18 to 49 years, made up the cohort. For each donor, CD4 naive and CD4 memory were each given three plates, CD8 naive was given two plates, and CD8 memory was given one plate. To estimate repertoire size and how much clonotypes are shared between individuals, the study performed deep sequencing of blood TCR repertoires from a handful of healthy adults. To increase sequencing depth and limit assay-specific biases, different laboratories used diverse techniques to prepare libraries and sequence TCR repertoires. Per donor, leukapheresis produced somewhere between about 0.94 and 9.5 billion PBMCs. Here is what the overall study found, with its caveats: Rarefaction of sorted-subset datasets indicated incomplete sequencing despite the large sequencing depth. Clonotypes shared by all four sorted-subset donors showed higher generation probabilities than non-shared clonotypes. When four donors were compared, the shared fraction of clonotypes was roughly 5% for naive CD4, less than 4% for naive CD8, 2.3% for memory CD4, and roughly 0.4% for memory CD8. Because the study included only a small number of donors, the genetic and exposure-history diversity represented was limited. Naive subsets generally had larger estimated clonotype richness than memory subsets did. Sampling was restricted to blood, and TCR repertoires in tissue are likely to differ from TCR repertoires in blood. Pairwise subsampling led to the expectation that sequencing depth would affect the degree of clonotype sharing among donors.

V drops 3 bases and J drops 6 bases, leaving 16 bases in between. From the cysteine through the phenylalanine, the CDR3 covers 14 amino acids. CDR3 DNA only is kept here, 42 bases in frame from base 1. Via the germline V gene, CDR1 is SGHRS and CDR2 YFSETQ. With respect to this clone: Its antigen is still unknown. Per-base quality was not reported, and no clone a single base away is much larger than it.

TCR CDR3 regions were amplified from genomic DNA by multiplex PCR using the deep immunoSEQ assay. For each cell subset, the extracted genomic DNA was distributed evenly across all wells of several immunoSEQ 96-well plates, and each plate served as one replicate. Each replicate PCR for sorted subsets received around 200 ng genomic DNA, equal to about 29,000 T cell genomes. Purified libraries were quantified with a Qubit 3.0 fluorometer, sized on a Bioanalyzer 2100, and re-quantified with the KAPA Library Quantification kit. Every immunoSEQ 96-well plate was sequenced on a separate single-read 150-cycle Illumina NextSeq 550 flow cell. The original methods were these. Because the immunoSEQ output included only junctional sequences and no quality scores, the filtering could not be the same as the filtering used for full-length reads. To assign V/J genes and CDR3, sequences were annotated using PyIR, a Python wrapper for IgBLAST v1.9, with IMGT germline references. Reads with weak V/J assignments (E-value above 1e-6), missing CDR3, stop codons, out-of-frame junctions, or ambiguous translated residues were removed. V3J clonotypes were defined by identical inferred V gene, J gene, and CDR3 amino acid sequence. The percentage overlap between two repertoires was calculated by dividing the number of shared unique clonotypes by the size of the smaller repertoire. Three approaches were used to assess repertoire richness: RTK rarefaction, the Chao1 estimator, and Recon v2.1 estimates of unobserved clonotypes. Generation probabilities for all TCRbeta clonotypes obtained by the gDNA method from a few donors were computed using OLGA. TCRdb re-hosts the immuneACCESS table, in-frame sequences only. Its copies lack some clones; in the studies checked, an unresolved V gene accounts for under half of them, and the cause for the rest is not known. D and trimming come from the DNA, and the V and J calls and clone size come from that table. The sample table records millions of clones; around nine tenths of these occur just once. Over 0.12% of the sample comes from the top ten.

Donors were healthy HIV-negative adults with no recently reported acute infections or vaccinations. Every donor was a Caucasian adult living in Nashville, Tennessee, USA. Magnetic negative selection was used to enrich CD4+ T cells, after which naive cells were positively selected on CD45RA and the negative fraction became the memory subset. Blood was obtained by leukapheresis, after which PBMCs were separated by Ficoll-Histopaque density gradient centrifugation and cryopreserved in liquid nitrogen vapor phase. Purity and quantity of every magnetically sorted T cell population were checked by analytical flow cytometry. From each sorted fraction, genomic DNA was isolated and quantified by UV absorbance on a Nanodrop 2000c.

The sequenced material came from naive CD4+ T cells sorted from blood. What this sample's cell subset or site label stands for: CD45RA+ positively selected. The chain links TRBV5-1 with TRBJ2-7; the D gene identity is not certain. This TCR derives from a man aged 18-30 years in good health. The sequenced DNA: TGCGCCAGCAGCTCTGGAGATCTGCTCACCGAGCAGTACTTC. This is translated as CASSSGDLLTEQYF.